This passage covers 25 T cell receptor beta chains from one sample sequenced in a study of cytomegalovirus exposure and HLA in healthy donors. Primers for the PCR totalled 60 Vbeta and 13 Jbeta. The assay was immunoSEQ multiplex PCR, and TCRdb's table has in-frame clones only and misses some. The sample has approximately 77,000 clones; the top ten hold approximately 4.3%. Sequenced: PBMCs. All receptors derive from a man between 25 and 39 years old in good health and CMV-seronegative.

The chain recombines TRBV2 with TRBJ1-1, with 7 bases that match TRBD1. The V and J ends lost 1 base and 5 bases, in that order; junction bases with no gene match: 10. Germline V gene sequence: CDR1 SNHLY, CDR2 FYNNEI. CDR3 size: 16 residues. The chain's CDR3 is CASSEDLDRDWTEAFF. The CDR3 DNA follows: TGTGCCAGCAGTGAAGACCTAGACAGGGATTGGACTGAAGCTTTCTTT.

The V call is TRBV4-1, the J call TRBJ2-7; 15 nucleotides match TRBD2. The V gene end was trimmed by 3 bases and the J gene end by 9 bases; junction bases not matched to a gene: 6. Germline values: CDR1 MGHRA, CDR2 YSYEKL. The CDR3 is made up of 15 amino acids. The CDR3 is CASSHGLAGGPGQYF. CDR3 nucleotides: TGCGCCAGCAGCCACGGACTAGCGGGGGGGCCAGGGCAGTACTTC.

This sequence joins TRBV6-6 and TRBJ2-7; 7 nucleotides agree with TRBD1. From germline, CDR1 is MNHNY and CDR2 SVGAGI (reference sequence). The length of the CDR3 is 13 residues. The V gene end was trimmed by 6 bases and the J gene end by 2 bases; junction bases not matched to a gene: 4. CDR3 coding DNA: TGTGCCAGCAGGCCAGGGGGTACCTACGAGCAGTACTTC. Translation: CASRPGGTYEQYF.

The chain carries TRBV28 and TRBJ1-6; 11 bases map to TRBD1. The V gene's germline CDR1 is MDHEN and CDR2 SYDVKM. V lost 6 bases and J lost 6; bases outside the gene matches: 7. The CDR3 runs 16 residues. CDR3 in amino acids: CASSLADRGPNSPLHF. For the CDR3, the DNA is TGTGCCAGCAGCCTCGCGGACAGGGGGCCTAATTCACCCCTCCACTTT.

The chain employs TRBV2 and TRBJ1-3; TRBD1 is a possible D gene (6 bases). Trimming took 6 bases from V and 0 from J, leaving 9 bases between them. Germline-derived CDR1 and CDR2 are SNHLY and FYNNEI. The CDR3 has 14 residues. The CDR3 here is CASSRGDSGNTIYF. CDR3 nucleotide sequence: TGTGCCAGCAGCAGGGGAGACTCTGGAAACACCATATATTTT.

This chain joins TRBV18 and TRBJ2-7, with TRBD2 matching over 14 bases. Germline V gene lookup returns CDR1 KGHSH and CDR2 LQKENI. This CDR3 comprises 19 residues. Trimming took 1 base from V and 2 from J; bases not matched to a gene: 10. CDR3 protein: CASSPRWGLAGAETYEQYF. The DNA of the CDR3 is TGTGCCAGCTCACCACGTTGGGGACTAGCGGGGGCGGAGACCTACGAGCAGTACTTC.

The chain employs TRBV4-2 and TRBJ2-7; 7 bases match TRBD2. The CDR3 contains 17 residues. J was trimmed by 2 bases and V by 0 bases; bases with no gene match: 10. The germline CDR1 and CDR2 sequences are LGHNA and YNFKEQ. CDR3 protein: CASSQDPPRLAPYEQYF. The CDR3 coding sequence is TGTGCCAGCAGCCAAGATCCGCCTCGACTAGCCCCCTACGAGCAGTACTTC.

CDR3 sequence (DNA): TGTGCCAGCAGGACCGGTGGGCGGGCGGGGACCCAGTACTTC. Its protein is CASRTGGRAGTQYF. The V gene is TRBV6-5, the J gene TRBJ2-5; weak D call: TRBD2 (5 bases). CDR1 and CDR2 (germline): MNHEY, SVGAGI. The CDR3 runs 14 residues. Trimming left V 6 bases short and J 7 bases short, with 18 bases between.

The V and J genes are TRBV11-3 and TRBJ2-1; D might be TRBD2 (5 bases). The CDR3 length is 15 residues. V shed 3 bases and J shed 3 bases, with 12 bases lying between them. Germline CDR1 SGHNT, CDR2 YENEEA. CDR3 nucleotides: TGTGCCAGCAGCTTTCGGGTTAGCGACTACAATGAGCAGTTCTTC. It specifies CASSFRVSDYNEQFF.

The rearrangement links TRBV19 to TRBJ2-7, with 8 bases fitting TRBD1. Germline V gene sequence: CDR1 LNHDA, CDR2 SQIVND (reference sequence). J lost 2 bases, V lost 3 bases, and 3 bases had no gene match. The CDR3 extends over 14 amino acids. CDR3 protein: CASSIRDRTYEQYF. CDR3 DNA sequence: TGTGCCAGTAGTATCCGGGACAGGACCTACGAGCAGTACTTC. Full variable domain (outside the CDR3, taken from reference TRBV19 and TRBJ2-7): DGGITQSPKYLFRKEGQNVTLSCEQNLNHDAMYWYRQDPGQGLRLIYYSQIVNDFQKGDIAEGYSVSREKKESFPLTVTSAQKNPTAFYLCASSIRDRTYEQYFGPGTRLTVT.

This chain uses TRBV10-3 with TRBJ2-3; perhaps TRBD1 as D (6 bases). Germline V gene lookup returns CDR1 ENHRY and CDR2 SYGVKD. The CDR3 covers 13 residues. V was trimmed by 11 bases and J by 2 bases, leaving 14 bases between them. This CDR3 reads CASQQGNTDTQYF. CDR3 coding DNA: TGTGCCTCCCAACAGGGAAACACAGATACGCAGTATTTT.

V is TRBV6-5 and J is TRBJ1-6; D may be TRBD1 (5 bases). The CDR3 is 12 residues long. V lost 9 bases, J lost 5 bases, and 8 bases lay in between. From germline, CDR1 is MNHEY and CDR2 SVGAGI. The CDR3 region is CASGADNSPLHF. DNA of the CDR3: TGTGCCAGTGGGGCCGATAATTCACCCCTCCACTTT.

V and J are TRBV5-1 and TRBJ2-1; D uncertain. Germline V gene lookup returns CDR1 SGHRS and CDR2 YFSETQ. The V end lost 0 bases, the J end lost 4 bases, and 11 bases lay between the germline ends. The CDR3 loop spans 15 amino acids. This CDR3 is CASSLDSYSYNEQFF. DNA for the CDR3: TGCGCCAGCAGCTTGGACAGCTACTCTTACAATGAGCAGTTCTTC.

The V gene is TRBV13, the J gene TRBJ2-1, with 8 bases identical to TRBD2. CDR1 and CDR2 from the germline V gene are PRHDT and FYEKMQ (reference sequence). V was clipped by 6 bases and J by 7 bases; unmatched bases: 8. The CDR3 length is 14 residues. CDR3 sequence reads: CASRRLAGMNEQFF. DNA for the CDR3: TGTGCCAGCAGGAGGCTAGCGGGTATGAATGAGCAGTTCTTC.

The rearrangement joins TRBV9 to TRBJ2-5; the match to TRBD1 covers 9 bases. The V gene's germline CDR1 is SGDLS and CDR2 YYNGEE. The CDR3 length is 15 residues. V lost 1 base, J lost 3 bases, and 4 bases stayed unmatched. The chain's CDR3 is CASSVKWTGEETQYF. CDR3 sequence (DNA): TGTGCCAGCAGCGTAAAATGGACAGGGGAAGAGACCCAGTACTTC.

The rearrangement uses TRBV25-1 and TRBJ1-3; possibly TRBD1 for D (6 bases). V was shortened by 3 bases and J by 0 bases, with 6 bases between the two germline ends. Germline CDR1 is MGHDK and CDR2 is SYGVNS. There are 14 residues in the CDR3. DNA for the CDR3: TGTGCCAGCAGTGAGGACAGCTCTGGAAACACCATATATTTT. Protein sequence: CASSEDSSGNTIYF.

The J gene is TRBJ2-3, the V gene TRBV6-4; TRBD2 matches at 10 bases. The V gene end was trimmed by 5 bases and the J gene end by 4 bases; junction bases not matched to a gene: 3. CDR1 and CDR2 (germline): MRHNA, SNTAGT. The CDR3 sequence is 14 residues long. In DNA form, the CDR3 reads TGTGCCAGCAGTTTAGCGGGGGGCTCAGATACGCAGTATTTT. It encodes CASSLAGGSDTQYF.

The chain recombines TRBV9 with TRBJ2-2, with D possibly being TRBD2 (5 bases). Germline values: CDR1 SGDLS, CDR2 YYNGEE. The CDR3 totals 13 residues. Trimming cost V 3 bases and J 7 bases, with 10 bases left between them. CDR3 loop: CASSGTYNGELFF. The CDR3 coding sequence is TGTGCCAGCAGCGGGACTTACAACGGGGAGCTGTTTTTT.

This chain connects TRBV6-5 to TRBJ2-5; 7 bases map to TRBD2. Trimming removed 4 bases from V and 3 bases from J; junction bases left unmatched: 8. The CDR3 covers 15 residues. Germline V gives CDR1 MNHEY, CDR2 SVGAGI. The CDR3 is CASSSPKAGKETQYF. Here the CDR3 DNA reads TGTGCCAGCAGTTCGCCCAAAGCGGGAAAAGAGACCCAGTACTTC.

The chain recombines TRBV30 with TRBJ2-3, with 12 bases that match TRBD2. The CDR3 is 14 amino acids. Germline CDR1 reads GTSNPN; CDR2 reads SVGIG (reference sequence). The V and J ends lost 5 bases and 1 base, in that order; junction bases with no gene match: 1. The CDR3 bases are TGTGCCTGGCGACTAGCGGGGGGCACAGATACGCAGTATTTT. Translation: CAWRLAGGTDTQYF.

The CDR3 sequence: CASSQLAVQLGYEQYF. CDR3 nucleotide sequence: TGCGCCAGCAGCCAACTAGCGGTACAGCTAGGGTACGAGCAGTACTTC. The rearrangement uses TRBV4-3 and TRBJ2-7; the match to TRBD2 covers 7 bases. Trimming took 2 bases from V and 4 from J; bases not matched to a gene: 11. Germline V gives CDR1 LGHNA, CDR2 YSLEER. This CDR3 has 16 amino acids.

The chain joins TRBV10-3 to TRBJ2-7, with 9 bases fitting TRBD1. The CDR3 is 16 residues long. Germline V gene lookup returns CDR1 ENHRY and CDR2 SYGVKD. J lost 2 bases, V lost 5 bases, and 10 bases had no gene match. The CDR3 region is CAISFTPGQGPYEQYF. In DNA, the CDR3 is TGTGCCATCAGTTTTACTCCGGGACAGGGTCCCTACGAGCAGTACTTC.

CDR3 DNA: TGTGCCAGCACGACAAGTCCCTCGGGGGATGAAAAACTGTTTTTT. Its protein product is CASTTSPSGDEKLFF. V usage is TRBV9 and J usage is TRBJ1-4, with D possibly being TRBD1 (5 bases). Trimming left V 6 bases short and J 6 bases short, with 18 bases between. Germline V CDR1 and CDR2: SGDLS, YYNGEE. The CDR3 sequence is 15 residues long. Supplemented by reference TRBV9 and TRBJ1-4, the full variable domain reads DSGVTQTPKHLITATGQRVTLRCSPRSGDLSVYWYQQSLDQGLQFLIQYYNGEERAKGNILERFSAQQFPDLHSELNLSSLELGDSALYFCASTTSPSGDEKLFFGSGTQLSVL.

This chain connects TRBV10-3 to TRBJ2-7; D might be TRBD1 (6 bases). This CDR3 has 13 residues. Trimming shortened V by 3 bases and J by 2 bases, and 8 bases separated the two germline ends. CDR1 and CDR2 from the germline V gene are ENHRY and SYGVKD. The CDR3 sequence: CAISDTGPYEQYF. CDR3 DNA: TGTGCCATCAGTGACACAGGGCCCTACGAGCAGTACTTC.

The CDR3 is CASSSQSNTEAFF. The CDR3 DNA sequence: TGTGCCAGCAGCTCACAATCGAACACTGAAGCTTTCTTT. The V and J genes are TRBV7-9 and TRBJ1-1; D not resolved. Germline lookup yields CDR1 SEHNR and CDR2 FQNEAQ (reference sequence). The V end was cut by 4 bases, the J end by 1 base, with 7 bases between. The CDR3 totals 13 residues.